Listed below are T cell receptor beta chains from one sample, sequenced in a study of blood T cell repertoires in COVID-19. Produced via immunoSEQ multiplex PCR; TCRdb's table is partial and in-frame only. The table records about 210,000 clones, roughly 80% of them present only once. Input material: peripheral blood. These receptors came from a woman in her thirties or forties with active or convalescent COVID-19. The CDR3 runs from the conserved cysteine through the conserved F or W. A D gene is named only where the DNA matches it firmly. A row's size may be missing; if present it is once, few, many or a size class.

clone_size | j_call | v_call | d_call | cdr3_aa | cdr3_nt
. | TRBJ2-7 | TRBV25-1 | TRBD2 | CASSESVLAGVYEQYF | TGTGCCAGCAGTGAATCAGTATTAGCGGGAGTCTACGAGCAGTACTTC
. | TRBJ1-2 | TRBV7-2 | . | CASSPDGRYGYTF | TGTGCCAGCAGCCCCGACGGGAGGTATGGCTACACCTTC
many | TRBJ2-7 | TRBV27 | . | CASTRGGGLYEQYF | TGTGCCAGCACCCGAGGGGGGGGCCTCTACGAGCAGTACTTC
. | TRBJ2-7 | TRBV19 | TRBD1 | CASSPTGGLEQYF | TGTGCCAGTAGCCCGACAGGGGGCCTCGAGCAGTACTTC
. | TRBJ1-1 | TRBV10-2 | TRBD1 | CASRGQLNTEAFF | TGCGCCAGCAGGGGACAGCTGAACACTGAAGCTTTCTTT
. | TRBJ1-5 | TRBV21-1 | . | CASSFKPPAGAQPQHF | TGTGCCAGCAGCTTTAAACCACCAGCAGGGGCACAGCCCCAGCATTTT
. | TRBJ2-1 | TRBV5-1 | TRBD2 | CASATSPGGDEQFF | TGCGCCAGTGCGACTAGCCCAGGTGGCGATGAGCAGTTCTTC
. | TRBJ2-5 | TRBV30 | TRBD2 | CAWNVGSSGSGETQYF | TGTGCCTGGAATGTAGGTTCTAGCGGGAGTGGAGAGACCCAGTACTTC
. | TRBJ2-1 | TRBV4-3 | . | CASRANRGASYNEQFF | TGCGCCAGCCGGGCGAACCGGGGGGCCTCCTACAATGAGCAGTTCTTC
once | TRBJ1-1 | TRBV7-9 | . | CASSTRRTTSTEAFF | TGTGCCAGCAGCACCCGACGCACTACTTCCACCGAAGCTTTCTTT
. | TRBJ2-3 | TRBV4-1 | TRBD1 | CASSPGTGYTDTQYF | TGCGCCAGCAGCCCAGGGACAGGTTATACAGATACGCAGTATTTT
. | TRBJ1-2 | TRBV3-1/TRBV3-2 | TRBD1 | CASSKRTGDDYGYTF | TGTGCCAGCAGCAAAAGGACAGGCGATGACTATGGCTACACCTTC
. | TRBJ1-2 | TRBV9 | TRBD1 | CASSLEGQGRPGYTF | TGTGCCAGCAGCCTAGAGGGACAGGGTAGACCGGGCTACACCTTC
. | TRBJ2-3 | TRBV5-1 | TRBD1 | CASSTNPPSGYLTGGSDTQYF | TGCGCCAGCAGCACCAACCCCCCCAGCGGATACTTAACAGGGGGGTCAGATACGCAGTATTTT
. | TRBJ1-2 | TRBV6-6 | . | CASSYRGVNYGYTF | TGTGCCAGCAGTTACAGGGGCGTTAACTATGGCTACACCTTC
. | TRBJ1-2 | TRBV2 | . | CASSDREGTNYGYTF | TGTGCCAGCAGTGATAGGGAGGGGACCAACTATGGCTACACCTTC
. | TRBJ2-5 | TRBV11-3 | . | CASSLPRETQYF | TGTGCCAGCAGCCTCCCGCGAGAGACCCAGTACTTC
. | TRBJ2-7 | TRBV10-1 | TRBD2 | CASSRTSEPPLYEQYF | TGCGCCAGCAGCCGGACTAGCGAGCCCCCCCTCTACGAGCAGTACTTC
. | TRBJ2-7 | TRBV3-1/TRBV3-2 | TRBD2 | CASSLWTSGSYEQYF | TGTGCCAGCAGCCTATGGACTAGTGGGTCCTACGAGCAGTACTTC
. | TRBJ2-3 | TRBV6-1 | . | CASSEIAGNTDTQYF | TGTGCCAGCAGTGAAATCGCGGGAAACACAGATACGCAGTATTTT
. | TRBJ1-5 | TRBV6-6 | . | CASSYSIAVNQPQHF | TGTGCCAGCAGTTACTCGATCGCGGTCAATCAGCCCCAGCATTTT
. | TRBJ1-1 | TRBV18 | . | CASSPAGNTEAFF | TGTGCCAGCTCACCAGCAGGGAACACTGAAGCTTTCTTT
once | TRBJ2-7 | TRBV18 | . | CASSPPGFLSYEQYF | TGTGCCAGCTCACCACCCGGGTTCCTCTCCTACGAGCAGTACTTC
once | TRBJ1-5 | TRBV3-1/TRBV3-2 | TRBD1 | CASSHTGGGQPQHF | TGTGCCAGCAGCCACACAGGGGGTGGTCAGCCCCAGCATTTT
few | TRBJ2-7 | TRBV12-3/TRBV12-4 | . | CASSLGRAYEQYF | TGTGCCAGCAGTTTGGGCAGAGCCTACGAGCAGTACTTC
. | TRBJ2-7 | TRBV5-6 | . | CASTPGPTGNYEQYF | TGTGCCAGCACCCCCGGGCCGACAGGAAACTACGAGCAGTACTTC
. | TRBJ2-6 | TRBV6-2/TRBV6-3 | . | CASSPGDPGANVLTF | TGTGCCAGCAGTCCGGGAGATCCTGGGGCCAACGTCCTGACTTTC
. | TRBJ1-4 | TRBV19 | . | CASSIINRELFF | TGTGCCAGTAGTATAATAAACAGGGAACTGTTTTTT
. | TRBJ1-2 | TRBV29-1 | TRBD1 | CSVDRAGGTYGYTF | TGCAGCGTTGATAGGGCAGGGGGGACCTATGGCTACACCTTC